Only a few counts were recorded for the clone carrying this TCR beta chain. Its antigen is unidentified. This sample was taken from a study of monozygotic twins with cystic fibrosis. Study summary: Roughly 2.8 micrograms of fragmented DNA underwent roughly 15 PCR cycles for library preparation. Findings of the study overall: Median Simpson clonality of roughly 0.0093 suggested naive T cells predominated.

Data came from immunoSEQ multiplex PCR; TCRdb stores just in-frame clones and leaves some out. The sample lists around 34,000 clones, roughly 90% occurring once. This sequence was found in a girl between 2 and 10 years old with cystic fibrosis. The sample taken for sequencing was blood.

The CDR3 DNA reads TGTGCCAGCAGTTACTTCCCCTCGGTAGGGGACTATGGCTACACCTTC. Translated, it gives CASSYFPSVGDYGYTF. The gene calls are TRBV6-5 and TRBJ1-2, with D possibly matching TRBD1 (5 bases). The germline V gene has CDR1 MNHEY and CDR2 SVGAGI. CDR3 size: 16 residues. Trimming shortened V by 1 base and J by 3 bases, and 15 bases separated the two germline ends.